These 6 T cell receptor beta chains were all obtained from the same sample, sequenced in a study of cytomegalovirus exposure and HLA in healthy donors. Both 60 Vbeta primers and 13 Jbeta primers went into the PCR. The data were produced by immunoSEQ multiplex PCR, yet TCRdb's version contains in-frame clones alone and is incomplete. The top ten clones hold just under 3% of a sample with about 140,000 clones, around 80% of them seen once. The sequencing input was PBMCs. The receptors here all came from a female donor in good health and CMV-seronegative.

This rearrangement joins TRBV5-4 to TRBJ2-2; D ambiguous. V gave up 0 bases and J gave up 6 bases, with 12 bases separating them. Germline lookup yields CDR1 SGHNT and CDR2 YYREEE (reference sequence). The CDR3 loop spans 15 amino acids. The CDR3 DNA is TGTGCCAGCAGCTTGGATAGGAGTACTGCCGGGGAGCTGTTTTTT. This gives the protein CASSLDRSTAGELFF. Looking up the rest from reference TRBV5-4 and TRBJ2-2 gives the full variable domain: ETGVTQSPTHLIKTRGQQVTLRCSSQSGHNTVSWYQQALGQGPQFIFQYYREEENGRGNFPPRFSGLQFPNYSSELNVNALELDDSALYLCASSLDRSTAGELFFGEGSRLTVL.

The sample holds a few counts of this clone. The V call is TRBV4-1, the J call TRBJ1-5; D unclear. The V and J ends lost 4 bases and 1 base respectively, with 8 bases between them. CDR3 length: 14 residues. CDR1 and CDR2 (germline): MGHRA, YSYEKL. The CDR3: CASSPLLSNQPQHF. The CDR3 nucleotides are TGCGCCAGCAGCCCCCTGTTGAGCAATCAGCCCCAGCATTTT.

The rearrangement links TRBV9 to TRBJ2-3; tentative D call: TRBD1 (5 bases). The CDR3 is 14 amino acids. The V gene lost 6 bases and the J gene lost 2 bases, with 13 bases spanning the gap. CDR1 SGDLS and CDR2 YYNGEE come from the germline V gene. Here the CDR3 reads CASTQQVTTDTQYF. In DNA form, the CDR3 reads TGTGCCAGCACGCAACAGGTAACCACAGATACGCAGTATTTT.

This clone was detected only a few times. The CDR3 sequence is CASGGTGADTQYF. In DNA form, the CDR3 reads TGTGCCAGCGGAGGGACGGGGGCAGATACGCAGTATTTT. The chain links TRBV25-1 to TRBJ2-3, with D possibly being TRBD2 (6 bases). CDR1 is MGHDK and CDR2 is SYGVNS in the germline V gene. The CDR3 sequence is 13 residues long. Trimming stripped 8 bases from V and 4 bases from J, with 13 bases between. Filled out from reference TRBV25-1 and TRBJ2-3, the complete variable domain reads EADIYQTPRYLVIGTGKKITLECSQTMGHDKMYWYQQDPGMELHLIHYSYGVNSTEKGDLSSESTVSRIRTEHFPLTLESARPSHTSQYLCASGGTGADTQYFGPGTRLTVL.

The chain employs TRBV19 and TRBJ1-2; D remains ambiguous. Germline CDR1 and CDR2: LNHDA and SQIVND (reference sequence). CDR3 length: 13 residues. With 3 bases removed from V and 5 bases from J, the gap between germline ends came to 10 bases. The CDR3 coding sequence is TGTGCCAGTAGTATTGCCCCTCGGTATGGCTACACCTTC. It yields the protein CASSIAPRYGYTF.

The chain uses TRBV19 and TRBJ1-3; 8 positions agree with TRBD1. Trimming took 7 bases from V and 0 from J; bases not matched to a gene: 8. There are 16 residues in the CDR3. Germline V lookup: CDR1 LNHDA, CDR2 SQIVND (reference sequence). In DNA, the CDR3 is TGTGCCAGTACCAGGGACAGGTCCTCCTCTGGAAACACCATATATTTT. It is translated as CASTRDRSSSGNTIYF.